This T cell receptor (beta chain) was sequenced for a study of CD8 T cells in ankylosing spondylitis. MiXCR was run by TCRdb on the 5' RACE reads, yielding one entry per CDR3 protein. This table holds 300,000 to 400,000 distinct CDR3 sequences, more than 20% found once. The junction had 9 bases not matched to a gene; V was cut back by 5 bases and J by 5 bases. This CDR3 is built from 15 residues. Germline-derived CDR1 and CDR2 are SGHTA and FQGTGA. Findings and caveats of the study: Clones linked to disease, bearing a CD8+ phenotype, were relatively rare in peripheral blood.

This clonotype was counted a few times. Its antigen remains unidentified. The sample comprised blood, either unsorted or a sorted T cell fraction (not recorded which). This chain connects TRBV7-3 to TRBJ2-5, with 9 nucleotides matching TRBD1. The sequence came from a male donor with ankylosing spondylitis or in good health (not recorded which). The CDR3 nucleotides are TGTGCCAGCAGCCCAGGGACAGGGTGGGGGGAGACCCAGTACTTC. Protein product: CASSPGTGWGETQYF.